This record concerns one TCR beta chain sequence. The V gene end was trimmed by 3 bases and the J gene end by 9 bases; junction bases not matched to a gene: 12. Germline V CDR1 and CDR2: SGHRS, YFSETQ. The CDR3 length is 15 residues. The table came from immunoSEQ multiplex PCR; TCRdb's copy has only in-frame clones and leaves some out. In the table there are over 120,000 clones, roughly four fifths of which are singletons. The data are from a study of blood T cell repertoires in COVID-19. Sample: peripheral blood. This chain connects TRBV5-1 to TRBJ2-1, with TRBD1 matching over 7 bases. The source is a woman between 50 and 59 years old with active or convalescent COVID-19. CDR3 DNA: TGCGCCAGCAGCTGGGGAACAGGGGCGTTAGGTGAGCAGTTCTTC. This translates into CASSWGTGALGEQFF.